One sample yielded the 30 T cell receptor beta chains listed below, sequenced in a study of cytomegalovirus exposure and HLA in healthy donors. The repertoire was sequenced with immunoSEQ multiplex PCR; TCRdb's copy has only in-frame clones and lacks some. The sample holds fewer than 100,000 clones, roughly 94% seen once. The sequenced sample consisted of PBMCs. These receptors were taken from a woman younger than 35 in good health and CMV-seropositive.

CDR3: CASSPWTSGRYNEQFF. In nucleotides, the CDR3 is TGTGCCAGTAGTCCCTGGACTAGCGGACGATACAATGAGCAGTTCTTC. The J gene is TRBJ2-1, the V gene TRBV19, with 10 bases that match TRBD2. V dropped 5 bases and J dropped 4; count of bases not matched to a gene: 8. Germline assignment: CDR1 LNHDA and CDR2 SQIVND (reference sequence). This CDR3 spans 16 amino acids.

V gene TRBV18 combines with J gene TRBJ2-1; 16 bases match TRBD2. The CDR3 extends over 19 amino acids. The junction had 6 bases not matched to a gene; V was cut back by 4 bases and J by 0 bases. Germline V gene lookup returns CDR1 KGHSH and CDR2 LQKENI. CDR3 sequence (DNA): TGTGCCAGCTCACGGGGGACTAGCGGGGGGGATCTCTCCTACAATGAGCAGTTCTTC. Protein sequence: CASSRGTSGGDLSYNEQFF. The variable domain in full, completed from reference TRBV18 and TRBJ2-1, reads NAGVMQNPRHLVRRRGQEARLRCSPMKGHSHVYWYRQLPEEGLKFMVYLQKENIIDESGMPKERFSAEFPKEGPSILRIQQVVRGDSAAYFCASSRGTSGGDLSYNEQFFGPGTRLTVL.

The rearrangement links TRBV4-3 to TRBJ2-3; 8 positions match TRBD2. With V trimmed by 0 bases and J by 6 bases, 5 bases remained unmatched. This CDR3 is built from 15 residues. Per germline, CDR1 LGHNA and CDR2 YSLEER. Here the CDR3 DNA reads TGCGCCAGCAGCCAAGAATCCGGGGGGGCGGATACGCAGTATTTT. Protein sequence: CASSQESGGADTQYF.

The chain employs TRBV28 and TRBJ1-2, with D tentatively TRBD1 (6 bases). The CDR3 is 16 amino acids. Trimming removed 3 bases at V and 2 bases at J, with 16 bases between. Germline loops: CDR1 MDHEN, CDR2 SYDVKM. As DNA, the CDR3 is TGTGCCAGCAGTTTGCCCTGGCAGGGGCCAAACTATGGCTACACCTTC. Translating it yields CASSLPWQGPNYGYTF.

The rearrangement uses TRBV19 and TRBJ2-2; 9 nucleotides align to TRBD1. V shed 5 bases and J 2 bases; nucleotides not matched to a gene: 6. Germline V gene lookup returns CDR1 LNHDA and CDR2 SQIVND (reference sequence). The CDR3 is 16 residues long. The CDR3 DNA is TGTGCCAGTAGTTCCAACAGGGGGCTTAACACCGGGGAGCTGTTTTTT. Amino acid sequence: CASSSNRGLNTGELFF. The whole variable domain, remainder taken from reference TRBV19 and TRBJ2-2, is DGGITQSPKYLFRKEGQNVTLSCEQNLNHDAMYWYRQDPGQGLRLIYYSQIVNDFQKGDIAEGYSVSREKKESFPLTVTSAQKNPTAFYLCASSSNRGLNTGELFFGEGSRLTVL.

The V gene is TRBV13, the J gene TRBJ2-1; TRBD2 aligns across 9 bases. V gave up 6 bases and J gave up 8 bases; unmatched junction bases: 17. This CDR3 has 17 amino acids. CDR1 and CDR2 (germline): PRHDT, FYEKMQ (reference sequence). The CDR3 DNA is TGTGCCAGCAGTCCTCCTCCTAGCGGGGTTGACTGGGATGAGCAGTTCTTC. Translation gives CASSPPPSGVDWDEQFF.

The gene calls are TRBV23-1 and TRBJ2-7; a possible D gene is TRBD2 (5 bases). TRBV23-1 is assigned to the ORF class and has an uncertain function. The germline V and J ends were trimmed by 3 bases and 3 bases, with 15 bases remaining between them. CDR3 length: 15 amino acids. Here the CDR3 DNA reads TGCGCCAGCAGTCATTGGAGCGAGGGCGGCTACGAGCAGTACTTC. Translating it yields CASSHWSEGGYEQYF.

The rearrangement uses TRBV2 and TRBJ2-3; 7 bases fit TRBD1. V lost 6 bases to trimming and J lost 2 bases; unmatched junction nucleotides: 5. Germline loops: CDR1 SNHLY, CDR2 FYNNEI. The CDR3 has 14 amino acids. For the CDR3, the DNA is TGTGCCAGCAGCCGGGACAGTTTCACAGATACGCAGTATTTT. It specifies CASSRDSFTDTQYF.

The chain employs TRBV30 and TRBJ1-2; possibly TRBD1 for D (5 bases). Germline V CDR1 and CDR2: GTSNPN, SVGIG (reference sequence). The germline V and J ends were trimmed by 2 bases and 5 bases, with 12 bases remaining between them. This CDR3 is 13 amino acids long. In nucleotides, the CDR3 is TGTGCCTGGAGTCCGGACAACTCTTATGGCTACACCTTC. Translation: CAWSPDNSYGYTF.

The rearrangement joins TRBV7-2 to TRBJ2-1; 10 nucleotides align to TRBD2. The CDR3 is made up of 15 amino acids. Losses at the gene ends were 4 bases for V and 6 bases for J; bases not matched to a gene: 6. Germline V gives CDR1 SGHTA, CDR2 FQGNSA. The DNA of the CDR3 is TGTGCCAGCAGCTCGCCGGGACTAGCGTCCAATGAGCAGTTCTTC. It encodes CASSSPGLASNEQFF.

The J gene is TRBJ1-1, the V gene TRBV4-1; D may be TRBD1 (6 bases). CDR3 length equals 15 residues. V gave up 0 bases and J gave up 6 bases, with 14 bases separating them. Germline values: CDR1 MGHRA, CDR2 YSYEKL. CDR3 protein: CASSQDFPGVAEAFF. CDR3 nucleotide sequence: TGCGCCAGCAGCCAAGATTTTCCAGGGGTCGCTGAAGCTTTCTTT.

This chain links TRBV28 with TRBJ2-5, with 9 positions matching TRBD1. The J call may not be correct, given that the DNA end is closer to TRBJ2-7. Germline assignment: CDR1 MDHEN and CDR2 SYDVKM. This CDR3 has 14 residues. As DNA, the CDR3 is TGTGCCACCTCCCGGGACAGGGCAACCTACGAGCAGTACTTC. It translates to CATSRDRATYEQYF.

A few counts support this clone. The chain recombines TRBV4-1 with TRBJ1-2; 10 bases map to TRBD1. Germline CDR1 and CDR2: MGHRA and YSYEKL. V dropped 1 base and J dropped 4; count of bases not matched to a gene: 0. This CDR3 contains 14 residues. CDR3 in amino acids: CASSQGTGGYGYTF. As DNA, the CDR3 is TGCGCCAGCAGCCAAGGGACAGGGGGCTATGGCTACACCTTC.

V is TRBV28 and J is TRBJ2-5; 10 bases line up with TRBD2. This CDR3 has 17 amino acids. The V gene's germline CDR1 is MDHEN and CDR2 SYDVKM. Germline trimming cut 6 bases from V and 5 bases from J; bases unmatched to any gene: 15. The CDR3: CASSPASGGGGGETQYF. The DNA for the CDR3 is TGTGCCAGCAGCCCGGCGAGCGGGGGGGGTGGAGGGGAGACCCAGTACTTC.

This clone was observed once. This chain joins TRBV4-3 and TRBJ2-6; TRBD2 is a possible D gene (5 bases). With 4 bases removed from V and 0 bases from J, the gap between germline ends came to 16 bases. CDR3 length equals 18 residues. CDR1 is LGHNA and CDR2 is YSLEER in the germline V gene. In nucleotides, the CDR3 is TGCGCCAGCAGCCCAGCGGACGTAGTAAACTCTGGGGCCAACGTCCTGACTTTC. Protein: CASSPADVVNSGANVLTF.

This clone was observed a single time. The chain has TRBV4-1 and TRBJ1-1; D is undetermined. Trimming pared 5 bases from V and 1 base from J, leaving 23 bases between. The CDR3 is 18 amino acids. Germline V gene sequence: CDR1 MGHRA, CDR2 YSYEKL. CDR3 loop: CASSFSPFGEWGNTEAFF. The CDR3 nucleotides read TGCGCCAGCAGCTTCTCACCTTTTGGGGAGTGGGGGAACACTGAAGCTTTCTTT.

V gene TRBV30 combines with J gene TRBJ2-1; 9 nucleotides agree with TRBD1. The CDR3 sequence is 14 residues long. V lost 1 base and J lost 7; bases outside the gene matches: 5. Germline CDR1 and CDR2: GTSNPN and SVGIG (reference sequence). In DNA, the CDR3 is TGTGCCTGGAGTGACGGACAGGGGAAGAATGAGCAGTTCTTC. This codes for CAWSDGQGKNEQFF.

V is TRBV29-1 and J is TRBJ2-5; 8 bases are a match to TRBD1. CDR1 SQVTM and CDR2 ANQGSEA come from the germline V gene. The CDR3 runs to 13 residues. V dropped 6 bases and J dropped 5; count of bases not matched to a gene: 8. The CDR3 protein is CSVRDRTRETQYF. As DNA, the CDR3 is TGCAGCGTGAGGGACAGGACTCGGGAGACCCAGTACTTC. Complete variable domain (other parts from reference TRBV29-1 and TRBJ2-5): SAVISQKPSRDICQRGTSLTIQCQVDSQVTMMFWYRQQPGQSLTLIATANQGSEATYESGFVIDKFPISRPNLTFSTLTVSNMSPEDSSIYLCSVRDRTRETQYFGPGTRLLVL.

This chain connects TRBV27 to TRBJ2-5; 7 positions match TRBD1. The germline CDR1 and CDR2 sequences are MNHEY and SMNVEV (reference sequence). The V and J ends lost 3 bases and 4 bases, in that order; junction bases with no gene match: 5. The CDR3 runs 14 residues. The CDR3 DNA is TGTGCCAGCAGTTTCATACAGGGGAGAGAGACCCAGTACTTC. Residues: CASSFIQGRETQYF.

V gene TRBV6-1 combines with J gene TRBJ1-5, with a weak D call TRBD1 (5 bases). V was trimmed by 4 bases and J by 0 bases, leaving 13 bases between them. Germline values: CDR1 MNHNS, CDR2 SASEGT. This CDR3 has 16 amino acids. The CDR3 nucleotides read TGTGCCAGCAGTGGGACAACAGGTGGTAGCAATCAGCCCCAGCATTTT. Residues: CASSGTTGGSNQPQHF.

This sequence joins TRBV5-1 and TRBJ2-5; TRBD2 is a possible D gene (6 bases). The CDR3 is made up of 13 amino acids. Germline CDR1 and CDR2: SGHRS and YFSETQ. Deletions cut 2 bases from V and 4 bases from J, with 9 bases between. CDR3 loop: CASSFLLAETQYF. CDR3 in DNA: TGCGCCAGCAGCTTCTTACTAGCAGAGACCCAGTACTTC.

The chain is built from TRBV28 and TRBJ1-1, with D perhaps TRBD1 (6 bases). Germline CDR1 MDHEN, CDR2 SYDVKM. This CDR3 is built from 14 residues. V was pared by 6 bases and J by 4 bases, with 15 bases between. The CDR3: CASSSPGESTEAFF. The CDR3 DNA is TGTGCCAGCAGCTCACCAGGGGAGAGCACTGAAGCTTTCTTT.

The count of this clone is one. V usage is TRBV19 and J usage is TRBJ1-2; D perhaps matches TRBD1 (5 bases). Trimming removed 2 bases at V and 6 bases at J, with 10 bases between. Germline V gene data show CDR1 as LNHDA and CDR2 as SQIVND (reference sequence). The CDR3 is 13 residues long. DNA for the CDR3: TGTGCCAGTAGTATAAGACAGCCAGATGGCTACACCTTC. This translates into CASSIRQPDGYTF.

This chain joins TRBV12-5 and TRBJ2-1; 9 nucleotides match TRBD1. V shed 6 bases, J shed 0 bases, and the junction held 3 bases outside the gene matches. CDR1 LGHNT and CDR2 FRNRAP come from the germline V gene. The CDR3 is made up of 15 amino acids. The CDR3: CASGPGQGSYNEQFF. The CDR3 DNA follows: TGTGCTAGTGGGCCGGGACAGGGCTCCTACAATGAGCAGTTCTTC.

This chain connects TRBV6-6 to TRBJ2-5; the match to TRBD1 covers 9 bases. Per the germline V gene, CDR1 is MNHNY and CDR2 is SVGAGI (reference sequence). Unmatched junction bases numbered 9, after V lost 2 bases and J lost 5 bases. The CDR3 is made up of 16 amino acids. The CDR3 sequence is CASSYNRDREGETQYF. In nucleotides, the CDR3 is TGTGCCAGCAGTTACAACCGGGACAGGGAGGGGGAGACCCAGTACTTC.

This rearrangement joins TRBV2 to TRBJ2-3, with no clear D. Germline V gene data show CDR1 as SNHLY and CDR2 as FYNNEI. The V and J ends lost 6 bases and 3 bases respectively, with 4 bases between them. The CDR3 extends over 11 amino acids. The CDR3 sequence is CASSQTDTQYF. CDR3 DNA: TGTGCCAGCAGCCAGACAGATACGCAGTATTTT.

This chain joins TRBV28 and TRBJ1-5; 7 bases are a match to TRBD1. Looked up from germline, CDR1 is MDHEN and CDR2 is SYDVKM. The CDR3 contains 13 residues. With 5 bases clipped from V and 6 bases from J, the junction kept 4 bases outside the gene matches. The CDR3 loop is CASSHRGFQPQHF. CDR3 DNA sequence: TGTGCCAGCAGTCACAGGGGTTTTCAGCCCCAGCATTTT.

The chain joins TRBV5-8 to TRBJ2-1, with D perhaps matching TRBD2 (6 bases). CDR1 is SGHTS and CDR2 is YDEGEE in the germline V gene. With 4 bases removed from V and 9 bases from J, the gap between germline ends came to 11 bases. CDR3 size: 12 residues. This chain's CDR3 is CASSPIGGEQFF. CDR3 in DNA: TGTGCCAGCAGCCCCATCGGGGGTGAGCAGTTCTTC.

The chain employs TRBV4-1 and TRBJ1-4; TRBD1 aligns across 9 bases. Trimming took 4 bases from V and 0 from J; bases not matched to a gene: 9. Germline CDR1 is MGHRA and CDR2 is YSYEKL. The CDR3 covers 18 residues. The CDR3 region is CASSRLTGGVSTNEKLFF. In DNA, the CDR3 is TGCGCCAGCAGCCGCCTAACAGGGGGCGTATCAACTAATGAAAAACTGTTTTTT.

V and J are TRBV19 and TRBJ1-2; D perhaps matches TRBD1 (5 bases). The CDR3 runs to 13 residues. The germline V gene has CDR1 LNHDA and CDR2 SQIVND (reference sequence). The V gene lost 10 bases and the J gene lost 4 bases, with 16 bases spanning the gap. As DNA, the CDR3 is TGTGCCACAACATTCGACAGTCCCTATGGCTACACCTTC. This translates into CATTFDSPYGYTF. Full variable domain (outside the CDR3, taken from reference TRBV19 and TRBJ1-2): DGGITQSPKYLFRKEGQNVTLSCEQNLNHDAMYWYRQDPGQGLRLIYYSQIVNDFQKGDIAEGYSVSREKKESFPLTVTSAQKNPTAFYLCATTFDSPYGYTFGSGTRLTVV.